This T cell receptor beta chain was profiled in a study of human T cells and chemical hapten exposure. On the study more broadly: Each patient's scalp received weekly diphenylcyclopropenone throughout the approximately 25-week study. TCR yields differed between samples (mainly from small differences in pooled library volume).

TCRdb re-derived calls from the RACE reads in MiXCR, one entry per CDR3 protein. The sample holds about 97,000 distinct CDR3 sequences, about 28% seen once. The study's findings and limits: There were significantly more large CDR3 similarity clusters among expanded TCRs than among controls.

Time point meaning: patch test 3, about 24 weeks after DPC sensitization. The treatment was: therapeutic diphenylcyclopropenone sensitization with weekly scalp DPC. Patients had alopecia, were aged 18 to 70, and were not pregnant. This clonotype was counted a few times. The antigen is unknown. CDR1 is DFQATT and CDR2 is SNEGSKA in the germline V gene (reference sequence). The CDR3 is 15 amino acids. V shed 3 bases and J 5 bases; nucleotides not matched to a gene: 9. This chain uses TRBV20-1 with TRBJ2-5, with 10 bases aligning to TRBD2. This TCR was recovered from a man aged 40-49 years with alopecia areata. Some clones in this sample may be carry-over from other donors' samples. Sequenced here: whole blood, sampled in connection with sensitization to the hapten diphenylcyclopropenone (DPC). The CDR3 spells CSARPSGSFRETQYF. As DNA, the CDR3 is TGCAGTGCTAGGCCTAGCGGGAGTTTTCGGGAGACCCAGTACTTC.